This T cell receptor beta chain came from a study of T cells in Graves' hyperthyroidism and ophthalmopathy. Researchers amplified the TCR beta CDR3 regions from RNA transcripts. When the TCR CDR3 underwent first-round RT-PCR, the HTBI primer set was used. TCRdb independently ran MiXCR on the multiplex PCR reads; one entry per CDR3 protein. The sample holds about 260,000 distinct CDR3 sequences; 15% to 20% are singletons and the top ten take 28%. The V gene lost 10 bases and the J gene lost 0 bases, with 17 bases spanning the gap. The CDR3 extends over 15 amino acids. CDR1 MNHNS and CDR2 SASEGT come from the germline V gene. Points from the study as a whole: Blood also held most thyroid clonotypes expanded beyond 0.001.

The sample holds many counts of this clonotype. Its antigen remains unidentified. V and J are TRBV6-1 and TRBJ2-3, with a tentative D call TRBD1 (5 bases). Sequencing was performed on blood. The clonotype was recovered from a woman aged 18-29 years with Graves' ophthalmopathy. In nucleotides, the CDR3 is TGTGCCACTCAATTGGGGCCTCTGAGCACAGATACGCAGTATTTT. Protein sequence: CATQLGPLSTDTQYF.